These 14 T cell receptor beta chains share one sample of origin, sequenced in a study of cytomegalovirus exposure and HLA in healthy donors. In the PCR, 60 Vbeta and 13 Jbeta primers were used. Profiled with immunoSEQ multiplex PCR; TCRdb holds only in-frame clones, not every one. The data show 150,000 to 200,000 clones, 70% to 80% seen once. The material sequenced was PBMCs. The receptors originated from a woman aged 45 to 65 in good health and CMV-seronegative.

The V gene is TRBV7-6, the J gene TRBJ2-5, with D possibly matching TRBD1 (6 bases). The CDR3 is made up of 15 amino acids. Germline CDR1 reads SGHVS; CDR2 reads FNYEAQ. V gave up 5 bases and J gave up 5 bases, with 18 bases separating them. CDR3 sequence (DNA): TGTGCCAGCAGCCTCTTCCTGGCCCAGGGGGAGACCCAGTACTTC. Translating it yields CASSLFLAQGETQYF.

The chain links TRBV5-1 to TRBJ1-1, with 9 nucleotides matching TRBD1. V shed 2 bases, J shed 0 bases, and the junction held 5 bases outside the gene matches. Germline CDR1 is SGHRS and CDR2 is YFSETQ. CDR3 size: 16 residues. CDR3 sequence (DNA): TGCGCCAGCAGCTTTGGGACAGGGAGTTTGAACACTGAAGCTTTCTTT. Its translation is CASSFGTGSLNTEAFF.

This clone was counted only a few times. This rearrangement joins TRBV5-1 to TRBJ1-6, with D perhaps matching TRBD1 (6 bases). Between the trimmed V and J ends, which lost 5 bases and 0 bases, there was a span of 9 bases. The CDR3 sequence is 15 residues long. The germline V gene has CDR1 SGHRS and CDR2 YFSETQ. The CDR3 region has the DNA TGCGCCAGCAGTGTACAGGGCTCCTATAATTCACCCCTCCACTTT. Translated: CASSVQGSYNSPLHF.

The chain joins TRBV19 to TRBJ2-7; TRBD2 agrees at 7 bases. V gave up 2 bases and J gave up 2 bases; unmatched junction bases: 3. The CDR3 is made up of 14 amino acids. Germline CDR1 reads LNHDA; CDR2 reads SQIVND (reference sequence). DNA for the CDR3: TGTGCCAGTAGTATAAGCGGGGCCGCCTACGAGCAGTACTTC. Protein product: CASSISGAAYEQYF.

The rearrangement joins TRBV13 to TRBJ2-7; 15 bases are a match to TRBD2. The CDR3 runs 17 residues. Germline V gene sequence: CDR1 PRHDT, CDR2 FYEKMQ (reference sequence). Trimming cost V 5 bases and J 4 bases; bases outside gene matches: 9. The DNA for the CDR3 is TGTGCCAGCAGCGTGGGACTAGCGGGAGGTCCGATTTACGAGCAGTACTTC. It codes for CASSVGLAGGPIYEQYF.

This chain connects TRBV18 to TRBJ2-7; 13 bases fit TRBD2. With V trimmed by 5 bases and J by 0 bases, 13 bases remained unmatched. The CDR3 loop spans 19 amino acids. The germline V gene has CDR1 KGHSH and CDR2 LQKENI. The CDR3 spells CASSSFGLAGASSSYEQYF. CDR3 bases: TGTGCCAGCTCATCCTTTGGACTAGCGGGAGCTTCGAGCTCCTACGAGCAGTACTTC.

This sequence joins TRBV6-5 and TRBJ2-7; D is undetermined. The CDR3 runs to 13 residues. CDR1 and CDR2 (germline): MNHEY, SVGAGI. Trimming removed 5 bases from V and 1 base from J, with 9 bases in between. This CDR3 is CASSRAESYEQYF. The CDR3 coding sequence is TGTGCCAGCAGTCGTGCGGAGTCCTACGAGCAGTACTTC.

This sequence joins TRBV6-1 and TRBJ1-1; D is undetermined. Trimming took 7 bases from V and 1 from J, leaving 13 bases between them. The germline V gene has CDR1 MNHNS and CDR2 SASEGT. The CDR3 has 14 residues. CDR3 nucleotide sequence: TGTGCCAGCACTCCGACAACTCCGAACACTGAAGCTTTCTTT. Its protein is CASTPTTPNTEAFF.

This clone was found many times. The gene calls are TRBV2 and TRBJ1-4; 8 bases are shared with TRBD1. The CDR3 has 13 residues. Trimming cost V 4 bases and J 6 bases; bases outside gene matches: 1. Germline V gene data show CDR1 as SNHLY and CDR2 as FYNNEI. The CDR3 here is CASSGTGHEKLFF. The DNA of the CDR3 is TGTGCCAGCAGTGGGACAGGGCATGAAAAACTGTTTTTT.

For the CDR3, the DNA is TGTGCCAGCAGCGCCAACAGGGACTACACCTTC. Its protein is CASSANRDYTF. The V and J genes are TRBV9 and TRBJ1-2; a weak D match, TRBD1 (6 bases). V was shortened by 3 bases and J by 10 bases, with 10 bases between the two germline ends. Germline V gene sequence: CDR1 SGDLS, CDR2 YYNGEE. This CDR3 contains 11 residues.

This clone has only one observation. The V gene is TRBV7-4, the J gene TRBJ2-2, with TRBD2 identical over 8 bases. V lost 1 base and J lost 0; bases outside the gene matches: 7. Germline-derived CDR1 and CDR2 are SGHVT and SQSDAQ. This CDR3 comprises 18 residues. Here the CDR3 DNA reads TGTGCCAGCAGCTTAGGGGTTTGGGGACTAGCGAACACCGGGGAGCTGTTTTTT. Translating gives CASSLGVWGLANTGELFF.

The V and J genes are TRBV6-1 and TRBJ2-2; TRBD2 might be the D (5 bases). CDR3 length equals 15 residues. V lost 5 bases and J lost 5, with 15 bases in between. Germline CDR1 MNHNS, CDR2 SASEGT. Written as DNA, the CDR3 is TGTGCCAGCAGTCCTCAGAGGGCCCGGACCGGGGAGCTGTTTTTT. This translates into CASSPQRARTGELFF.

This rearrangement joins TRBV4-1 to TRBJ2-1; maybe TRBD2 (5 bases). V lost 1 base, J lost 0 bases, and 13 bases lay in between. CDR1 and CDR2 from the germline V gene are MGHRA and YSYEKL. CDR3 length: 17 residues. Here the CDR3 DNA reads TGCGCCAGCAGCCAAGGGATTAGCGCGAGCTCCTACAATGAGCAGTTCTTC. Translating gives CASSQGISASSYNEQFF.

V and J are TRBV5-4 and TRBJ1-2; D uncertain. Per the germline V gene, CDR1 is SGHNT and CDR2 is YYREEE (reference sequence). CDR3 length: 12 residues. V lost 0 bases and J lost 5, with 5 bases in between. This chain's CDR3 is CASSLELYGYTF. The DNA for the CDR3 is TGTGCCAGCAGCTTGGAATTATATGGCTACACCTTC.